This T cell receptor beta chain originates from a study of blood T cell repertoires in COVID-19. In the original processing: By means of reference gene primer amplification, nucleated cell counts were estimated. The assay was immunoSEQ multiplex PCR, and TCRdb's table has in-frame clones only and misses some. The V and J calls and the clone size are those of that table, but D and trimming were determined from the DNA. Of approximately 300,000 clones in the sample, around 86% were seen once. CDR1 and CDR2 (germline): SGHRS, YFSETQ. Trimming at V came to 0 bases and at J to 5 bases, leaving 8 bases not matched to a gene. The CDR3 loop spans 16 amino acids.

The clonotype comes from a man in his 60s who had recovered from COVID-19. The sample was PBMCs or T cells enriched from blood (not recorded which). V is TRBV5-1 and J is TRBJ1-5; 7 bases map to TRBD1. The CDR3 DNA reads TGCGCCAGCAGCTTGGAGGGGCAGGGGGTTGATCAGCCCCAGCATTTT. Translating it yields CASSLEGQGVDQPQHF.